These T cell receptor beta chains were read from a single sample in a study of cytomegalovirus exposure and HLA in healthy donors. The repertoire was sequenced with immunoSEQ multiplex PCR; TCRdb's copy has only in-frame clones and lacks some. The sample lists about 160,000 clones, 80% occurring once. Sequencing was performed on PBMCs. The origin of the receptors is a woman aged 50 to 65 in good health and CMV-seronegative. Both conserved end residues are part of each CDR3. A D gene is named only where the DNA matches it firmly. Not all rows give a size; the values are once, few, many and, for expanded clones, a class.

V gene	J gene	D gene	clone size	CDR3 length	CDR3 DNA	CDR3 protein
TRBV18	TRBJ1-1	-	-	14	TGTGCCAGCTCACGACTGGACCAGCCGGGGGGGGCTTTCTTT	CASSRLDQPGGAFF
TRBV7-8	TRBJ2-1	TRBD2	-	16	TGTGCCAGCAGCCTTATCGGACTAGCGGGAGTTGATGAGCAGTTCTTC	CASSLIGLAGVDEQFF
TRBV5-8	TRBJ2-7	TRBD2	-	14	TGTGCCAGCAGCTTAGCGGGAGTTCGGAACGAGCAGTACTTC	CASSLAGVRNEQYF
TRBV5-1	TRBJ2-1	TRBD1	-	16	TGCGCCAGCAGCTTGGACAGGGGGAACTCCTACAATGAGCAGTTCTTC	CASSLDRGNSYNEQFF
TRBV6-5	TRBJ1-2	-	-	13	TGTGCCAGCAGTTTAATCGGACAGTATGGCTACACCTTC	CASSLIGQYGYTF
TRBV7-2	TRBJ2-2	-	-	18	TGTGCCAGCAGCTACGGGACTCCTACCTCGAGCTACACCGGGGAGCTGTTTTTT	CASSYGTPTSSYTGELFF
TRBV10-1	TRBJ2-7	TRBD1	-	14	TGCGCCAGCAGTGAGGGACAGGGTCCGTACGAGCAGTACTTC	CASSEGQGPYEQYF
TRBV4-1	TRBJ2-7	TRBD2	few	14	TGCGCCAGCAGCTACAGCGGGGGAACCTACGAGCAGTACTTC	CASSYSGGTYEQYF
TRBV4-2	TRBJ1-5	TRBD1	-	18	TGTGCCAGCAGCCCCGGAAGTTTGGACAGGGTGGCAAATCAGCCCCAGCATTTT	CASSPGSLDRVANQPQHF
TRBV30	TRBJ1-4	TRBD1	-	16	TGTGCCTGGACGGACAGGGGCGGTCCAGCTAATGAAAAACTGTTTTTT	CAWTDRGGPANEKLFF
TRBV6-5	TRBJ2-5	-	-	13	TGTGCCAGCGGATCAGGGTCCCAAGAGACCCAGTACTTC	CASGSGSQETQYF
TRBV7-2	TRBJ2-7	-	-	15	TGTGCCAGCAGCTTAGCAGGGCCAGGGGAGAACGAGCAGTACTTC	CASSLAGPGENEQYF
TRBV10-3	TRBJ2-1	TRBD2	-	16	TGTGCCATCAGTGAGTCGGTAGCGGGAGGGCCGGGTGAGCAGTTCTTC	CAISESVAGGPGEQFF
TRBV7-9	TRBJ1-4	-	few	14	TGTGCCAGCAGCTTTTCACAGCTTAATGAAAAACTGTTTTTT	CASSFSQLNEKLFF
TRBV18	TRBJ1-1	TRBD1	few	14	TGTGCCAGCTCACGCGGGACAGGTTTGTCTGAAGCTTTCTTT	CASSRGTGLSEAFF
TRBV7-2	TRBJ1-2	-	-	14	TGTGCCAGCAGCTTAGGGGGGGCTAACTATGGCTACACCTTC	CASSLGGANYGYTF
TRBV15	TRBJ1-4	-	-	16	TGTGCCACCAATTCGCCGGTCACGGGAGATAATGAAAAACTGTTTTTT	CATNSPVTGDNEKLFF
TRBV5-1	TRBJ2-7	TRBD2	-	14	TGCGCCAGCAGCTTGGGGCGGGAGCTCCGAGAGCAGTACTTC	CASSLGRELREQYF
TRBV7-2	TRBJ1-2	TRBD1	few	15	TGTGCCAGCAGCCAACAGGGGAGTATAGGCTATGGCTACACCTTC	CASSQQGSIGYGYTF
TRBV27	TRBJ1-4	-	-	15	TGTGCCAGCAGTATGCGCGCAGACATTAATGAAAAACTGTTTTTT	CASSMRADINEKLFF
TRBV7-2	TRBJ2-3	TRBD1	-	16	TGTGCCAGCAGCCCCAGGGGGCCTCCACCCACAGATACGCAGTATTTT	CASSPRGPPPTDTQYF
TRBV6-5	TRBJ2-1	-	-	13	TGTGCCAGCAGTTACTCAGGGGTGTGGAGTCTGTTCTTC	CASSYSGVWSLFF
TRBV10-3	TRBJ2-7	TRBD2	few	15	TGTGCCATCAGTGGTGGAACTAGCGGGAGGTCAGAGCAGTACTTC	CAISGGTSGRSEQYF
TRBV10-3	TRBJ2-1	-	-	13	TGTGCCATCAGTGATACTAGTGACAATGAGCAGTTCTTC	CAISDTSDNEQFF
TRBV11-3	TRBJ2-7	TRBD2	-	14	TGTGCCAGCAGTCTGACTAGCGGGGACTACGAGCAGTACTTC	CASSLTSGDYEQYF
TRBV6-1	TRBJ2-1	-	-	15	TGTGCCAGCAGCTCCCCGGGGATAACCTACAATGAGCAGTTCTTC	CASSSPGITYNEQFF
TRBV29-1	TRBJ2-1	TRBD1	-	13	TGCAGCGTTCCGGGACAGTTGGGAAATGAGCAGTTCTTC	CSVPGQLGNEQFF
TRBV6-4	TRBJ2-2	TRBD1	-	15	TGTGCCAGCAGCAGGACAGGAGCAAACACCGGGGAGCTGTTTTTT	CASSRTGANTGELFF
TRBV11-2	TRBJ1-1	TRBD1	-	16	TGTGCCAGCAGCTTAGTGGGACAGGGGATGAACACTGAAGCTTTCTTT	CASSLVGQGMNTEAFF
TRBV2	TRBJ1-1	TRBD1	-	21	TGTGCCAGCCAACTCCCGGCAGGGGGGCCCGGGACCACCCCCGTGAACACTGAAGCTTTCTTT	CASQLPAGGPGTTPVNTEAFF
TRBV25-1	TRBJ1-1	-	-	13	TGTGCCAGCAGATTAATCACGGGGACTGAAGCTTTCTTT	CASRLITGTEAFF
TRBV9	TRBJ2-7	-	-	15	TGTGCCAGCAGCGTAGAACCAGGACAGTTATACGAGCAGTACTTC	CASSVEPGQLYEQYF
TRBV5-8	TRBJ1-2	-	few	12	TGTGCCAGCTTACCAGGGTTCGGAGGCTACACCTTC	CASLPGFGGYTF
TRBV11-2	TRBJ2-6	TRBD1	-	15	TGTGCCAGCAGCCGAACAGGGGTAGGGGCCAACGTCCTGACTTTC	CASSRTGVGANVLTF
TRBV9	TRBJ2-1	-	once	14	TGTGCCAGCAGCGTAGACCGGGTAATGGATGAGCAGTTCTTC	CASSVDRVMDEQFF
TRBV5-6	TRBJ2-7	-	-	13	TGTGCCAGCAGCTTGGTTCAGGCCCACGAGCAGTACTTC	CASSLVQAHEQYF
TRBV9	TRBJ2-2	TRBD2	-	18	TGTGCCAGCAGCGTAAGGCCAGGCGGGACTAGCGGTACCGGGGAGCTGTTTTTT	CASSVRPGGTSGTGELFF
TRBV2	TRBJ1-1	-	-	11	TGTGCCAGCAGGACGGGAACTGGAGCTTTCTTT	CASRTGTGAFF
TRBV29-1	TRBJ1-4	-	-	13	TGCAGCGCGATCGGACAGATCAATGAAAAACTGTTTTTT	CSAIGQINEKLFF
TRBV6-5	TRBJ2-1	-	few	14	TGTGCCAGCACGAAGCTTGGCTCCTACAATGAGCAGTTCTTC	CASTKLGSYNEQFF
TRBV5-1	TRBJ1-1	-	-	12	TGCGCCAGCAGCGTTGCGGGGGTTGGAGCTTTCTTT	CASSVAGVGAFF
TRBV5-4	TRBJ1-2	-	-	13	TGTGCCAGCAGCTCGCCGGGTAACTATGGCTACACCTTC	CASSSPGNYGYTF
TRBV27	TRBJ2-2	TRBD1	-	16	TGTGCCAGCAGTCGCGGGGGACAGGGGTACACCGGGGAGCTGTTTTTT	CASSRGGQGYTGELFF
TRBV9	TRBJ1-1	-	once	19	TGTGCCAGCAGCACCTCCTCTAAAGGGGGAAGGGGGGGGAACACTGAAGCTTTCTTT	CASSTSSKGGRGGNTEAFF
TRBV18	TRBJ1-5	-	-	15	TGTGCCAGCTCACCACTACAGAATAGCAATCAGCCCCAGCATTTT	CASSPLQNSNQPQHF
TRBV12-1	TRBJ2-1	-	many	17	TGTGCCAGCAGCTTTGCCATACTAGCGGGAGGTAACAATGAGCAGTTCTTC	CASSFAILAGGNNEQFF
TRBV28	TRBJ1-5	TRBD1	-	14	TGTGCCAGCAGCCTAAGACAGGGGGTTCAGCCCCAGCATTTT	CASSLRQGVQPQHF
TRBV28	TRBJ1-1	TRBD1	-	16	TGTGCCAGCAGTTCCCCCGGGACAGGGGATAACACTGAAGCTTTCTTT	CASSSPGTGDNTEAFF
TRBV10-3	TRBJ1-2	-	-	12	TGTGCCATCAGTGACGGGAACTATGGCTACACCTTC	CAISDGNYGYTF
TRBV7-2	TRBJ2-7	-	-	13	TGTGCCAGCAGCTTGGTGGAGGACTACGAGCAGTACTTC	CASSLVEDYEQYF
TRBV5-1	TRBJ2-3	TRBD2	once	16	TGCGCCAGCAGCCGACGAGCGGGAGTCAGCACAGATACGCAGTATTTT	CASSRRAGVSTDTQYF
TRBV9	TRBJ2-5	-	-	17	TGTGCCAGCAGCGTAGCTGGTAGCCGACAGTACCAAGAGACCCAGTACTTC	CASSVAGSRQYQETQYF
TRBV4-3	TRBJ1-4	TRBD1	-	14	TGCGCCAGCAGCCAAGCGGGGACAGCCGCGAAGCTGTTTTTT	CASSQAGTAAKLFF
TRBV20-1	TRBJ2-7	-	-	11	TGCAGTGCCGACGGGAGTAGCGAGCAGTACTTC	CSADGSSEQYF